The 26 T cell receptor beta chains below were found in one sample sequenced in a study of T-cell reconstitution after alpha-beta-depleted transplantation in children (dated by TCRdb to about 2016). The library was prepared using PCR. For sequencing, an Illumina HiSeq 2500 was employed. TCR libraries were prepared with molecular barcoding, using unique molecular identifiers to normalize TCRbeta repertoire quantification. The raw public data were reprocessed by TCRdb itself: fastp quality trimming at Q25, MiXCR clonotype calling, in-frame beta chains only. A single entry per CDR3 protein holds the most common genes and DNA from its merged rows. In this sample the table shows approximately 390,000 distinct CDR3 sequences, about a tenth of which occur a single time. The ten largest clones represent roughly 6% of the sample. Source: PBMCs from the stem cell graft donor, taken from the stem cell graft. These receptors all come from a human donor who donated a stem cell graft to a child with acute myeloid leukemia.

V usage is TRBV14 and J usage is TRBJ2-4; perhaps TRBD1 as D (6 bases). Trimming took off 0 bases at V and 1 base at J, with 19 bases between the two ends. Germline V gene sequence: CDR1 SGHDN, CDR2 FVKESK. The CDR3 loop spans 19 amino acids. Written as DNA, the CDR3 is TGTGCCAGCAGCCAAGATCGCCCGAACAGGGAGAAGGCCAAAAACATTCAGTACTTC. Protein sequence: CASSQDRPNREKAKNIQYF.

Only a few counts were recorded for this clonotype. The rearrangement joins TRBV29-1 to TRBJ1-2; 8 bases fit TRBD1. Unmatched junction bases numbered 11, after V lost 6 bases and J lost 8 bases. The CDR3 is 13 residues long. Looked up from germline, CDR1 is SQVTM and CDR2 is ANQGSEA. The CDR3 spells CSVKDRVGSGYTF. As DNA, the CDR3 is TGCAGCGTGAAGGACAGGGTTGGGAGCGGCTACACCTTC.

This clonotype was detected only a few times. The chain couples TRBV29-1 to TRBJ2-1; 11 bases are shared with TRBD2. The CDR3 sequence is 14 residues long. Germline V gene lookup returns CDR1 SQVTM and CDR2 ANQGSEA. V was pared by 7 bases and J by 7 bases, with 9 bases of the junction left unmatched. The DNA for the CDR3 is TGCAGCGGGGAACTAGCGGGAGTGGGAAATGAGCAGTTCTTC. This encodes CSGELAGVGNEQFF.

As for this clonotype: A much larger clone differs by one base, so this may be a read error. The rearrangement joins TRBV20-1 to TRBJ2-7; D gene ambiguous. Germline CDR1 is DFQATT and CDR2 is SNEGSKA (reference sequence). The CDR3 is 14 residues long. This CDR3 is CSASFNIASYDQYF. DNA of the CDR3: TGCAGTGCTAGTTTCAACATAGCCTCCTACGACCAGTACTTC.

This clonotype has only a few counts. V and J are TRBV18 and TRBJ1-4; D perhaps matches TRBD1 (5 bases). This CDR3 contains 14 residues. The V gene lost 3 bases and the J gene lost 8 bases, with 13 bases spanning the gap. Germline CDR1 reads KGHSH; CDR2 reads LQKENI. The CDR3 here is CASSPSRDYEKLFF. In DNA, the CDR3 is TGTGCCAGCTCACCGTCCCGGGACTACGAAAAACTGTTTTTT.

Notes on this clonotype: A junction boundary mismatches the germline segment, possibly from a read error. This chain links TRBV7-9 with TRBJ1-1, with D maybe TRBD1 (5 bases). CDR1 is SEHNR, CDR2 FQNEAQ, per germline (reference sequence). The CDR3 sequence is 16 residues long. The CDR3 protein is CASSLVAPWDDTESFF. CDR3 coding DNA: TGTGCCAGCAGCTTAGTGGCCCCCTGGGACGACACTGAATCTTTCTTT.

This chain uses TRBV5-1 with TRBJ1-1; D gene ambiguous. CDR3 length equals 15 residues. The V gene's germline CDR1 is SGHRS and CDR2 YFSETQ. Trimming took off 1 base at V and 3 bases at J, with 13 bases between the two ends. CDR3 loop: CASSLNGADHTEAFF. CDR3 bases: TGCGCCAGCAGCTTGAATGGAGCAGATCACACTGAAGCTTTCTTT.

The V and J genes are TRBV29-1 and TRBJ1-2; D is undetermined. CDR3 length: 12 residues. V dropped 1 base and J dropped 10 bases, with 13 bases sitting between them. Germline lookup yields CDR1 SQVTM and CDR2 ANQGSEA. CDR3: CSVEARTAYYTF. CDR3 DNA: TGCAGCGTTGAAGCCCGGACCGCTTACTACACCTTC.

The genes are TRBV5-6 and TRBJ1-5; 9 nucleotides agree with TRBD1. Germline CDR1 is SGHDT and CDR2 is YYEEEE. The CDR3 length is 15 residues. Trimming took 4 bases from V and 7 from J; bases not matched to a gene: 9. CDR3 region: CASSPFGDRVQPQHF. CDR3 nucleotide sequence: TGTGCCAGCAGCCCCTTTGGGGACAGGGTCCAGCCCCAGCATTTT.

This clonotype was counted only a few times. The chain has TRBV6-2 or TRBV6-3 and TRBJ1-5; D not resolved. The ends were cut back, 6 bases at V and 5 bases at J, with 8 bases in the middle. Germline-derived CDR1 and CDR2 are MNHEY and SVGEGT. The CDR3 length is 12 residues. CDR3 loop: CASSHGHQPQHF. The CDR3 nucleotides are TGTGCCAGCAGCCACGGCCATCAGCCCCAGCATTTT.

The chain carries TRBV29-1 and TRBJ1-1, with D maybe TRBD1 (5 bases). This CDR3 has 13 residues. V was trimmed by 3 bases and J by 4 bases, leaving 12 bases between them. The germline V gene has CDR1 SQVTM and CDR2 ANQGSEA. This CDR3 is CSVDRRVFTEAFF. The DNA of the CDR3 is TGCAGCGTTGATCGCAGGGTTTTCACTGAAGCTTTCTTT.

The J gene is TRBJ2-7, the V gene TRBV10-3, with D possibly TRBD2 on 6 matching bases. CDR1 and CDR2 (germline): ENHRY, SYGVKD. The V end lost 6 bases, the J end lost 5 bases, and 8 bases lay between the germline ends. The CDR3 sequence is 11 residues long. CDR3 amino acids: CAIRRGHEQYF. The CDR3 nucleotides read TGTGCCATCAGGCGGGGTCACGAGCAGTACTTC.

The chain recombines TRBV20-1 with TRBJ2-1, with 7 bases matching TRBD2. The CDR3 has 16 residues. Germline V CDR1 and CDR2: DFQATT, SNEGSKA (reference sequence). Unmatched junction bases numbered 19, after V lost 5 bases and J lost 9 bases. CDR3 DNA sequence: TGCAGTGCTCCCTGGTCGAGCGGGAATAAGCTAGGTGAGCAGTTCTTC. Translating gives CSAPWSSGNKLGEQFF.

The chain has TRBV12-3 or TRBV12-4 and TRBJ1-1; possible D gene TRBD1, 6 bases. The V end lost 2 bases, the J end lost 4 bases, and 11 bases lay between the germline ends. This CDR3 region has 14 residues. CDR3 DNA: TGTGCCAGCAGTTTAAGCAGGGGAGCCACTGAAGCTTTCTTT. Translation gives CASSLSRGATEAFF.

This clonotype was counted at least ten times. J is TRBJ1-3 and V is TRBV4-3; D remains ambiguous. Germline CDR1 reads LGHNA; CDR2 reads YSLEER. V was clipped by 0 bases and J by 4 bases, with 4 bases between them. The CDR3 totals 13 residues. Here the CDR3 reads CASSQEPGNTIYF. CDR3 coding DNA: TGCGCCAGCAGCCAAGAACCCGGAAACACCATATATTTT.

This clonotype was counted many times. V gene TRBV10-2 combines with J gene TRBJ1-2; D gene ambiguous. In germline, CDR1 is WSHSY, CDR2 SAAADI. The length of the CDR3 is 12 residues. The germline V and J ends were trimmed by 4 bases and 8 bases, with 11 bases remaining between them. CDR3 nucleotide sequence: TGCGCCAGCAGTGTTTCTCCTGGAGGCTACACCTTC. This encodes CASSVSPGGYTF.

This clonotype was recorded many times. Relative to the germline gene, one junction end is altered; a read error may explain this. This chain joins TRBV18 and TRBJ1-2, with 8 bases identical to TRBD1. The CDR3 totals 13 residues. Germline CDR1 reads KGHSH; CDR2 reads LQKENI. The CDR3 sequence: CASSPGQTGELSF. The CDR3 DNA follows: TGTGCCAGCTCACCCGGGCAGACAGGGGAACTCTCCTTC.

This clonotype was found many times. The rearrangement joins TRBV4-1 to TRBJ2-4; D gene unclear. Trimming shortened V by 0 bases and J by 2 bases, and 11 bases separated the two germline ends. CDR1 and CDR2 (germline): MGHRA, YSYEKL. This CDR3 is built from 16 residues. The DNA of the CDR3 is TGCGCCAGCAGCCAAGAATTAGGACGGCCCAAAAACATTCAGTACTTC. Protein product: CASSQELGRPKNIQYF.

V and J are TRBV12-3 or TRBV12-4 and TRBJ2-3; 7 bases map to TRBD2. Unmatched junction bases numbered 8, after V lost 6 bases and J lost 2 bases. This CDR3 is 15 amino acids long. This chain's CDR3 is CASRPSGEDTDTQYF. The CDR3, as DNA: TGTGCCAGCAGGCCCAGCGGGGAAGACACAGATACGCAGTATTTT.

The chain employs TRBV5-1 and TRBJ2-7, with 9 bases fitting TRBD2. Germline assignment: CDR1 SGHRS and CDR2 YFSETQ. Trimming took 2 bases from V and 2 from J; bases not matched to a gene: 8. The CDR3 totals 16 residues. In nucleotides, the CDR3 is TGCGCCAGCAGCTTAGCGGTAGCGGGGGCTACCTACGAGCAGTACGTC. Translation gives CASSLAVAGATYEQYV.

This clonotype was seen a few times. V usage is TRBV5-1 and J usage is TRBJ2-3; possible D gene TRBD2, 6 bases. The germline V gene has CDR1 SGHRS and CDR2 YFSETQ. The CDR3 is 16 residues long. Trimming removed 4 bases from V and 3 bases from J, with 18 bases in between. The CDR3 DNA is TGCGCCAGCAGCAATCAACGGGACTCCACAACAGATACGCAGTATTTT. Its protein product is CASSNQRDSTTDTQYF.

This clonotype came up a few times. The chain links TRBV5-6 to TRBJ2-1; D might be TRBD2 (5 bases). The CDR3 is made up of 15 amino acids. Deletions cut 4 bases from V and 3 bases from J, with 14 bases between. Germline V gene data show CDR1 as SGHDT and CDR2 as YYEEEE. The CDR3 sequence: CASSSAETNYNEQFF. The CDR3 DNA is TGTGCCAGCAGCAGTGCAGAGACTAACTACAATGAGCAGTTCTTC.

This clonotype was picked up a small number of times. The V call is TRBV29-1, the J call TRBJ1-2; 8 bases agree with TRBD1. The V and J ends lost 6 bases and 5 bases, in that order; junction bases with no gene match: 5. From germline, CDR1 is SQVTM and CDR2 ANQGSEA. The CDR3 runs 12 residues. The CDR3 DNA is TGCAGCGTAGCCGGGACAGGTTATGGCTACACCTTC. It is translated as CSVAGTGYGYTF.

This clonotype was found a few times. DNA for the CDR3: TGTGCCAGCAGCTTACTTAGCGGGAGGGCCATAGATACGCAGTATTTT. It is translated as CASSLLSGRAIDTQYF. V is TRBV7-2 and J is TRBJ2-3; 11 nucleotides match TRBD2. Per the germline V gene, CDR1 is SGHTA and CDR2 is FQGNSA. The CDR3 spans 16 residues. V dropped 2 bases and J dropped 5; count of bases not matched to a gene: 6.

This clonotype was seen a few times. The CDR3 nucleotides are TGTGCCAGCTCACCCCGGACTAGCGGGAAAGGCACAGATACGCAGTATTTT. Protein: CASSPRTSGKGTDTQYF. The chain employs TRBV18 and TRBJ2-3; the match to TRBD2 covers 12 bases. CDR1 and CDR2 (germline): KGHSH, LQKENI. The CDR3 is made up of 17 amino acids. Trimming took 3 bases from V and 1 from J; bases not matched to a gene: 5.

The chain combines TRBV2 with TRBJ2-1, with TRBD2 matching over 7 bases. The CDR3 has 16 residues. V lost 6 bases and J lost 7; bases outside the gene matches: 15. Germline V gene sequence: CDR1 SNHLY, CDR2 FYNNEI. CDR3 residues: CASRPHYAGEENEQFF. In DNA, the CDR3 is TGTGCCAGCAGACCCCACTATGCGGGAGAGGAGAATGAGCAGTTCTTC.